The 3 T cell receptor beta chains below were found in one sample sequenced in a study of glioma-infiltrating T cells. Amplification of TCR alpha and beta CDR3 regions from RNA used iRepertoire nested multiplex PCR. TCRdb recomputed calls from the multiplex PCR reads with MiXCR, one row per CDR3 protein. The sample includes a few hundred thousand distinct CDR3 sequences, more than 35% of them seen just once. Sequencing was performed on glioma tissue, nonneoplastic brain tissue, or PBMCs (not recorded which). Receptors were obtained from a human donor with low-grade glioma or glioblastoma, undergoing nonglioma brain surgery, or in good health (not recorded which).

This chain uses TRBV20-1 with TRBJ2-3; D is perhaps TRBD1 (6 bases). Germline CDR1 is DFQATT and CDR2 is SNEGSKA (reference sequence). This CDR3 has 14 amino acids. Trimming removed 4 bases at V and 6 bases at J, with 17 bases between. CDR3 sequence: CSAIRTADGDTQYF. CDR3 DNA: TGCAGTGCTATCCGGACAGCCGACGGGGATACGCAGTATTTT.

In regard to this clonotype: This clone may be a read error of a much larger clone one base away. This chain joins TRBV20-1 and TRBJ2-7; 11 nucleotides align to TRBD2. The V gene's germline CDR1 is DFQATT and CDR2 SNEGSKA (reference sequence). J was trimmed by 3 bases and V by 7 bases; bases with no gene match: 2. The CDR3 runs to 12 residues. The CDR3 is CSVTSGNYEQYF. In DNA form, the CDR3 reads TGCAGTGTGACTAGCGGGAACTACGAGCAGTACTTC.

In this sample, this clonotype turned up many times. CDR3 in amino acids: CASSSRGSYSNQPQHF. CDR3 DNA: TGTGCCAGCAGCTCCAGGGGGTCCTATAGCAATCAGCCCCAGCATTTT. The chain couples TRBV6-2 or TRBV6-3 to TRBJ1-5; 7 bases agree with TRBD1. The V gene end was trimmed by 6 bases and the J gene end by 0 bases; junction bases not matched to a gene: 8. CDR3 length: 16 residues. CDR1 is MNHEY and CDR2 is SVGEGT in the germline V gene.